This T cell receptor (beta chain) was obtained from a study of T-cell memory formation after mild COVID-19. Findings and limits, study-wide: Contracting CD4+ clones lay largely in CM and EM, with CD8+ ones residing in EMRA. Memory cells collected pre-infection included some clones that later responded, suggesting cross-reactive memory joined.

This CDR3 spans 16 amino acids. V dropped 5 bases and J dropped 1 base, with 15 bases sitting between them. Germline V gene lookup returns CDR1 LNHNV and CDR2 YYDKDF (reference sequence). In the case of this clonotype: Its target is not known.

5'RACE primed at constant segments yielded TCR alpha and TCR beta cDNA libraries bearing sample barcodes and UMIs. Each CDR3 protein is one row after TCRdb ran MiXCR on the 5' RACE reads. Among approximately 100,000 distinct CDR3 sequences listed, approximately 10% were seen once. The rearrangement joins TRBV15 to TRBJ2-1, with a tentative D call TRBD2 (6 bases). This receptor was taken from a man aged 18 to 35 who had mild COVID-19 (a few samples of this study predate the infection). Cell type and time point are not known. The sample taken for sequencing was PBMCs or a T cell subset sorted from them (not recorded which). The CDR3 here is CATSPNPGRSYNEQFF. In DNA, the CDR3 is TGTGCCACCAGCCCGAACCCGGGGAGGTCCTACAATGAGCAGTTCTTC.